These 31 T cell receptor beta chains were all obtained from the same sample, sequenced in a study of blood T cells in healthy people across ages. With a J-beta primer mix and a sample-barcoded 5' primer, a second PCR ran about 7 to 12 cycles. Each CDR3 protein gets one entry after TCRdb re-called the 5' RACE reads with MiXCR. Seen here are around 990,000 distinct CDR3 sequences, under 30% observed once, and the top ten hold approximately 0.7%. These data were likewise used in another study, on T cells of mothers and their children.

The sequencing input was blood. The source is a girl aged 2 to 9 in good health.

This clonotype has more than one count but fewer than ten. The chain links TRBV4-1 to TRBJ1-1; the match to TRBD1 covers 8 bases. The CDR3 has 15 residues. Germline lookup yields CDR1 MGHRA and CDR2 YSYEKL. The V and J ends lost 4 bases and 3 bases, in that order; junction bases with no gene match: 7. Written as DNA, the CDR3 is TGCGCCAGCAGCCTTAACTCGGGACAGGACACTGAAGCTTTCTTT. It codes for CASSLNSGQDTEAFF.

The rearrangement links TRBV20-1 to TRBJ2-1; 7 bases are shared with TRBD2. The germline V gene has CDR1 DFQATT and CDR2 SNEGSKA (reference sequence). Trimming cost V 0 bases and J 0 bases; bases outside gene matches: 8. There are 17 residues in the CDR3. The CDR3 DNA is TGCAGTGCTAGAGATTCCAGCGGGATCAGCTCCTACAATGAGCAGTTCTTC. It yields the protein CSARDSSGISSYNEQFF.

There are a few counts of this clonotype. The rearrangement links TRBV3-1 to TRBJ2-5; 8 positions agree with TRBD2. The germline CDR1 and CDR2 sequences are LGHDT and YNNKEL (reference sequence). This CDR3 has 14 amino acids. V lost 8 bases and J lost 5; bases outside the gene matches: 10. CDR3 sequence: CASQQTGGEETQYF. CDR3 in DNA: TGTGCCAGCCAGCAAACGGGAGGGGAGGAGACCCAGTACTTC.

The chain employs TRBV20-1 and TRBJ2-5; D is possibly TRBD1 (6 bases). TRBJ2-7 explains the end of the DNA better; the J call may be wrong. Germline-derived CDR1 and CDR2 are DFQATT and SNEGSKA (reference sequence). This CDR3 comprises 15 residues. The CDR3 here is CSAAPRDTPNYEQYF. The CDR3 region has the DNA TGCAGTGCTGCCCCCCGGGACACGCCTAACTACGAGCAGTACTTC.

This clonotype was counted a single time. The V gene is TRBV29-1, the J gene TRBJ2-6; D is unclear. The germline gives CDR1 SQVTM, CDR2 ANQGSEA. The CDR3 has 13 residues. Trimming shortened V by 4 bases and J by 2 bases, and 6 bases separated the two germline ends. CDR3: CSVAVTGANVLTF. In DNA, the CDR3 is TGCAGCGTTGCAGTGACTGGGGCCAACGTCCTGACTTTC.

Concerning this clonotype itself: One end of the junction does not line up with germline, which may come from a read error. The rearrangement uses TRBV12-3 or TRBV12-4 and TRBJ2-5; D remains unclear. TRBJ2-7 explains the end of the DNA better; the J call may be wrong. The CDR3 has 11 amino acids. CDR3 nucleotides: TGTGGCAGCAGGAGAGCAGACGAGCAGTACTTC. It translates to CGSRRADEQYF.

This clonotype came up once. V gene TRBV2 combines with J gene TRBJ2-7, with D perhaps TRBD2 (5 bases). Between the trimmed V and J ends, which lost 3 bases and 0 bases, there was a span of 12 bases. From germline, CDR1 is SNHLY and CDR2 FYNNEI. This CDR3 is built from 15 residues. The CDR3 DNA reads TGTGCCAGCAGTGATGGACTGACGCACTCCTACGAGCAGTACTTC. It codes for CASSDGLTHSYEQYF.

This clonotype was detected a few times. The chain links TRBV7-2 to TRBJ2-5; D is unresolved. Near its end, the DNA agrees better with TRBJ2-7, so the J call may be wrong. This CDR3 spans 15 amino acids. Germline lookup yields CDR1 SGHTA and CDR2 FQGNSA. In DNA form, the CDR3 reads TGTGCCAGCAGCTTAATGCCGGAGTATCGGAGCGAGCAGTACTTC. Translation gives CASSLMPEYRSEQYF.

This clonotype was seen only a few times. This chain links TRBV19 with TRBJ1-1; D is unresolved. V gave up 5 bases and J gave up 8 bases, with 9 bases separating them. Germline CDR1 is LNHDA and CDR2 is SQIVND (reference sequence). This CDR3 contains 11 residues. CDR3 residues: CASSAYFEAFF. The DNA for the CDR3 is TGTGCCAGTAGTGCATACTTCGAAGCTTTCTTT.

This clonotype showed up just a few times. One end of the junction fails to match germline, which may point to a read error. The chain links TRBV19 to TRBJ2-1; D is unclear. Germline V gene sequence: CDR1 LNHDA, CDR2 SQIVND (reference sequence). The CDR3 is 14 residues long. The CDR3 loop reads CASQQSNTYNEQFF. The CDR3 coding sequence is TGTGCCAGTCAACAGAGTAACACCTACAATGAGCAGTTTTTC.

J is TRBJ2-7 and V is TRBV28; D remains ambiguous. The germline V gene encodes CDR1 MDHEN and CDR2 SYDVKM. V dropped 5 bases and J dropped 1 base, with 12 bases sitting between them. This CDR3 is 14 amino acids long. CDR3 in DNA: TGTGCCAGCAGTACTCTGGACGGATCCTACGAGCAGTACTTC. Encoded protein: CASSTLDGSYEQYF.

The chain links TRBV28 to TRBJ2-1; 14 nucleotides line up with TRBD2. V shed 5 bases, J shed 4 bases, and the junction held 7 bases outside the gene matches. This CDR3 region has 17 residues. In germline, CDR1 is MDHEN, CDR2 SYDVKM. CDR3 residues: CASSTPGLAGVYNEQFF. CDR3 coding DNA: TGTGCCAGCAGTACCCCGGGACTAGCGGGGGTATACAATGAGCAGTTCTTC.

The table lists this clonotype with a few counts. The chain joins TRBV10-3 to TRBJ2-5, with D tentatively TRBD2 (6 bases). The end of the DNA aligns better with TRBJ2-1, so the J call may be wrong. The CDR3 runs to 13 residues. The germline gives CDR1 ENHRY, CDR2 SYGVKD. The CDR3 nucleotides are TGTGCCATCAGTGTTTTACAGGAGGGTGAGCAGTTCTTC. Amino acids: CAISVLQEGEQFF.

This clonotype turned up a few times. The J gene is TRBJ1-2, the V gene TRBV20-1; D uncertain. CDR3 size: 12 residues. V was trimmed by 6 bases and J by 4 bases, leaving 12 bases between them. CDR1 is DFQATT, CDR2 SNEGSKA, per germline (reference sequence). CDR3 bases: TGCAGTGCCGGGGATGGGGTCTATGGCTACACCTTC. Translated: CSAGDGVYGYTF.

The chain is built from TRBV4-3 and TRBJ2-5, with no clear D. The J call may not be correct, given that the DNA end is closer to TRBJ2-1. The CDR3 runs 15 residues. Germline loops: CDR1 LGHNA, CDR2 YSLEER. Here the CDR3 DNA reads TGCGCCAGCAGCCAAGATCGAACTTCCTACAATGAGCAGTTCTTC. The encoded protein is CASSQDRTSYNEQFF.

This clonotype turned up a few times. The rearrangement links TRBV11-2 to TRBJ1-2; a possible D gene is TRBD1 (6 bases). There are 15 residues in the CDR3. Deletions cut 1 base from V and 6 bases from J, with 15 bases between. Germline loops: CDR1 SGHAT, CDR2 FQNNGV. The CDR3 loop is CASSLGVWDINGYTF. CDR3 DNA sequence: TGTGCCAGCAGCTTAGGGGTTTGGGACATCAATGGCTACACCTTC.

The CDR3 is CASSLRGRGWNEQFF. The CDR3 nucleotides read TGTGCCAGCAGTTTACGAGGGAGGGGTTGGAATGAGCAGTTCTTC. The rearrangement uses TRBV28 and TRBJ2-1, with 7 bases identical to TRBD2. The ends lost 2 bases at V and 7 bases at J; junction bases unmatched: 8. Germline CDR1 reads MDHEN; CDR2 reads SYDVKM. This CDR3 is 15 amino acids long.

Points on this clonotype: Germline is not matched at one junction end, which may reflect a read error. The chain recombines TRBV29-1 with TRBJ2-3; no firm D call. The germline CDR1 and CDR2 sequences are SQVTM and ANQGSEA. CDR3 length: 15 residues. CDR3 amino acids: CSVEDQDGRTDTQYF. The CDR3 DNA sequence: TGCAGCGTCGAAGATCAGGACGGACGCACAGATACGCAGTATTTT.

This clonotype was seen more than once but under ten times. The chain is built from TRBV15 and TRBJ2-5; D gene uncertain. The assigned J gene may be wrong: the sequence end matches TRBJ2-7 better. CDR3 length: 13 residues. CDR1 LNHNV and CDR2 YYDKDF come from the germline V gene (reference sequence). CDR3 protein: CATSRDRHYEQYF. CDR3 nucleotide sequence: TGTGCCACCAGCAGAGATCGGCACTACGAGCAGTACTTC.

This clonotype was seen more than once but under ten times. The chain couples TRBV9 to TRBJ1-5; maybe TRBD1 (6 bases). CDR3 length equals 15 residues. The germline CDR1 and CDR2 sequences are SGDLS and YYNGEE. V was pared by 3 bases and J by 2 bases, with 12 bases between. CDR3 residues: CASSEGGGGNQPQHF. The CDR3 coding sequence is TGTGCCAGCAGCGAGGGCGGGGGCGGCAATCAGCCCCAGCATTTT.

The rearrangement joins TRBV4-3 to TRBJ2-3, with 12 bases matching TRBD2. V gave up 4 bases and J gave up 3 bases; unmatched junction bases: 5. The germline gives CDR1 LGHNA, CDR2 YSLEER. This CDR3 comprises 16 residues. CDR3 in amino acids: CASSLETSGGTDTQYF. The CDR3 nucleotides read TGCGCCAGCAGCCTAGAGACTAGCGGGGGTACAGATACGCAGTATTTT.

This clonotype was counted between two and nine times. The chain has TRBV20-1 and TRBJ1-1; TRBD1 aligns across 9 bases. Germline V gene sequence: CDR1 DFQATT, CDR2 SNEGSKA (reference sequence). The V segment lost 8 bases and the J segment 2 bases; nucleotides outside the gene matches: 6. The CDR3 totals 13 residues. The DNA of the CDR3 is TGCAGTTCTCGGGACAGGGAAAACACTGAAGCTTTCTTT. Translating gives CSSRDRENTEAFF.

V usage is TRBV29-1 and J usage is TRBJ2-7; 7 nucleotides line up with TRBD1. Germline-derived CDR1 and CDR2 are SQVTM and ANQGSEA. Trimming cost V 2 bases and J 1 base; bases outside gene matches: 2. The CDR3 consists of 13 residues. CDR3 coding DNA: TGCAGCGTTGAAAGGGGACAGTCCTACGAGCAGTACTTC. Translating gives CSVERGQSYEQYF.

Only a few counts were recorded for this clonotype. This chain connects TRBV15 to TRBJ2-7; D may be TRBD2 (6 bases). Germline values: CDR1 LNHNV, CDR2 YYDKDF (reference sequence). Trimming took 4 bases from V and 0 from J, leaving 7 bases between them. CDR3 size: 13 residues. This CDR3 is CATSTGLSYEQYF. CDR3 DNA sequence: TGTGCCACCAGCACGGGACTCTCCTACGAGCAGTACTTC.

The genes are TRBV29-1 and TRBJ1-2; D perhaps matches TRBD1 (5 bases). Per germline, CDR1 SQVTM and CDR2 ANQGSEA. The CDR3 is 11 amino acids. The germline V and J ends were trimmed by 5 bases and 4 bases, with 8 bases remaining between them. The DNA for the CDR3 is TGCAGCGTTCAGGGACTCTATGGCTACACCTTC. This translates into CSVQGLYGYTF.

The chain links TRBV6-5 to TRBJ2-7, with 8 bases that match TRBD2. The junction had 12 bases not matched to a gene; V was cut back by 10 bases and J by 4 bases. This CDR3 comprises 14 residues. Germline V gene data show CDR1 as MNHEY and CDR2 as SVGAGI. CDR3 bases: TGTGCCACCTATCGACCGGGACTAGTTTACGAGCAGTACTTC. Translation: CATYRPGLVYEQYF.

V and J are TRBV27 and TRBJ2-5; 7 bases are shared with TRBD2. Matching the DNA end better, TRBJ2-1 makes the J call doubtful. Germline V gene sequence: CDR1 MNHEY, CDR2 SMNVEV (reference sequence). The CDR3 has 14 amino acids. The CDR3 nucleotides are TGTGCCAGCACCTCGGCGGGAGACGAGAATGAGCAGTTCTTC. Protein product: CASTSAGDENEQFF.

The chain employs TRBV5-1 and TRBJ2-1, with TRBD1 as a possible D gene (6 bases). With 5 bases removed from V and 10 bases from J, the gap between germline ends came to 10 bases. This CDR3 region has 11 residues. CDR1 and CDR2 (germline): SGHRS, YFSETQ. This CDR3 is CASRTGWEQFF. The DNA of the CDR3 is TGCGCCAGCAGGACAGGATGGGAGCAGTTCTTC.

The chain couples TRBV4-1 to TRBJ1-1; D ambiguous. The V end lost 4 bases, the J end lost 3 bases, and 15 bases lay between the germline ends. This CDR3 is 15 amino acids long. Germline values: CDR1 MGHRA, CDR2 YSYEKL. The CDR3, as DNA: TGCGCCAGCAGCCTTTCCGGGGATGGTTACACTGAAGCTTTCTTT. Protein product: CASSLSGDGYTEAFF.

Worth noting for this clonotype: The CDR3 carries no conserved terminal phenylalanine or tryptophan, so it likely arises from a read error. CDR3 bases: TGTGCCAGCAGCACCGGACAGACCTACGAGCAGTACCTC. Translating it yields CASSTGQTYEQYL. The chain links TRBV4-2 to TRBJ2-5; the D gene is possibly TRBD1 (6 bases). TRBJ2-7 matches the DNA end more closely, so the J call is doubtful. Per the germline V gene, CDR1 is LGHNA and CDR2 is YNFKEQ. The CDR3 has 13 amino acids.

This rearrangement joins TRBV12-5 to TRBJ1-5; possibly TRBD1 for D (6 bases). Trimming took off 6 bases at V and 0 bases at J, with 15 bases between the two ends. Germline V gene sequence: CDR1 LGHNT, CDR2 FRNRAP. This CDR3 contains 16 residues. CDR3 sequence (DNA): TGTGCTAGTGGCCCAACAGGGACCTATAGCAATCAGCCCCAGCATTTT. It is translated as CASGPTGTYSNQPQHF.